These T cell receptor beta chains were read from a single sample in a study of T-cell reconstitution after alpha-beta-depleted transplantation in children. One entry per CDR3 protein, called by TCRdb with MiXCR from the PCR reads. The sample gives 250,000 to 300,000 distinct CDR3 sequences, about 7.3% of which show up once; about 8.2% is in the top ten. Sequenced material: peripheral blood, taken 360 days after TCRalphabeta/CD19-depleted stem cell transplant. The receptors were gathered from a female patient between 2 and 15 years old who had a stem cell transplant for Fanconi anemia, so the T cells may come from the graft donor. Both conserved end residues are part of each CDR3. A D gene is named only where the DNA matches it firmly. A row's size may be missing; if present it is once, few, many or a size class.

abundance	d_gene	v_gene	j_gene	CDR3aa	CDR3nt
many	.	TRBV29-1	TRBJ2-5	CSVYTGLKETQYF	TGCAGCGTCTACACAGGCCTGAAGGAGACCCAGTACTTC
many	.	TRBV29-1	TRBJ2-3	CSVESRGSTDTQYF	TGCAGCGTTGAATCAAGGGGATCCACAGATACGCAGTATTTT
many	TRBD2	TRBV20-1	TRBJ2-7	CSATLAGPYEQYF	TGCAGTGCTACTTTAGCGGGGCCCTACGAGCAGTACTTC
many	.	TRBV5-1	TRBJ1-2	CASSAENYGYTF	TGCGCCAGCAGCGCTGAAAACTATGGCTACACCTTC
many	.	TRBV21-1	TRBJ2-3	CASSKIRTSDGTDTQYF	TGTGCCAGCAGCAAAATAAGGACTAGCGATGGCACAGATACGCAGTATTTT
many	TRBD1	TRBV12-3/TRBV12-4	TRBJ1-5	CASSPTGVDQPQHF	TGTGCCAGCAGCCCTACAGGGGTAGATCAGCCCCAGCATTTT
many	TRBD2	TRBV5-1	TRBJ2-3	CASSLGPRGSTDTQYF	TGCGCCAGCAGCTTGGGCCCACGCGGGAGTACAGATACGCAGTATTTT
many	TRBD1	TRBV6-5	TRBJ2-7	CASYYRGRGYEQYF	TGTGCCAGCTACTACAGGGGGCGCGGGTACGAGCAGTACTTC
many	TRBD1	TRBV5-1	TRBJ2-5	CASSLSARGSETQYF	TGCGCCAGCAGCTTATCGGCCAGGGGGAGCGAGACCCAGTACTTC
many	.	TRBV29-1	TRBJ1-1	CSVQDRHRAYTEAFF	TGCAGCGTCCAAGACAGGCACCGAGCATACACTGAAGCTTTCTTT
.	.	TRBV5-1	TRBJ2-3	CASNERDTDTQYF	TGCGCCAGCAATGAGAGGGACACAGATACGCAGTATTTT
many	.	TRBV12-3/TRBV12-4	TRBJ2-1	CASSLGADYNEQFF	TGTGCCAGCAGTTTAGGGGCGGACTACAATGAGCAGTTCTTC
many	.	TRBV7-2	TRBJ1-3	CASSLGSSGNTIYF	TGTGCCAGCAGCTTAGGATCCTCTGGAAACACCATATATTTT
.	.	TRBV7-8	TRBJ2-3	CASSPLHF	TGTGCCAGCAGCCCCCTGCATTTT
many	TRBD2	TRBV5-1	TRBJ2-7	CASSLADLASGIGGEQYF	TGCGCCAGCAGCTTGGCGGATCTAGCAAGCGGGATTGGGGGCGAGCAGTACTTC
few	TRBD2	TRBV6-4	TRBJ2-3	CASSPGGLAGALGTDTQYF	TGTGCCAGCAGTCCGGGCGGACTAGCGGGTGCCCTTGGCACAGATACGCAGTATTTT
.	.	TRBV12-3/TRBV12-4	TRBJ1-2	CASSFLQGSDYTF	TGTGCCAGCAGTTTCTTACAGGGTTCTGATTACACCTTC
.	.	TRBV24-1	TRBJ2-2	CATSERASGELFF	TGTGCCACCAGTGAGAGGGCGAGCGGGGAGCTGTTTTTT
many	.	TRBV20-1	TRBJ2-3	CSAPQGGGPSDTQYF	TGCAGTGCTCCCCAAGGGGGGGGGCCATCAGATACGCAGTATTTT
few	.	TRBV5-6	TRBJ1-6	CASSLLPPNSPLHF	TGTGCCAGCAGCTTACTGCCTCCTAATTCACCCCTCCACTTT
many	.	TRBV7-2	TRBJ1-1	CASSYDWFNTEAFF	TGTGCCAGCAGCTACGATTGGTTCAACACTGAAGCTTTCTTT
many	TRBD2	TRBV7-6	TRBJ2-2	CASSLSSIAGSSTGELFF	TGTGCCAGCAGCTTATCCTCCATAGCGGGGTCATCTACCGGGGAGCTGTTTTTT
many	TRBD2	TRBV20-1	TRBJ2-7	CSARDLAGGHEQYF	TGCAGTGCTAGAGATTTAGCGGGAGGTCACGAGCAGTACTTC
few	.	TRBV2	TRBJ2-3	CASSRPGATDTQYF	TGTGCCAGCAGCAGACCTGGGGCCACAGATACGCAGTATTTT
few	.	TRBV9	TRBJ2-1	CASSVGPLYNEQFF	TGTGCCAGCAGCGTAGGGCCCCTATACAATGAGCAGTTCTTC
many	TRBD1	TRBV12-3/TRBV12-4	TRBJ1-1	CASSGQGAWVTEAFF	TGTGCCAGCAGTGGTCAGGGGGCGTGGGTAACTGAAGCTTTCTTT
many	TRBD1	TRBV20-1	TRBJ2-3	CSARVADRDTDTQYF	TGCAGTGCTAGAGTAGCGGACAGGGACACAGATACGCAGTATTTT
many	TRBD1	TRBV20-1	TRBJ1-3	CRVLTGDDTIYF	TGCAGAGTGTTGACAGGGGATGACACCATATATTTT
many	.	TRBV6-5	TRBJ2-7	CASRGGRNSYEQYF	TGTGCCAGCAGAGGTGGAAGAAACTCCTACGAGCAGTACTTC
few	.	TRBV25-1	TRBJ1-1	CASRRDTAEAFF	TGTGCCAGCAGACGGGACACGGCGGAAGCTTTCTTT
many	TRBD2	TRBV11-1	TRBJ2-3	CASSLYHRISGGLTDTQYF	TGTGCCAGCAGCTTATACCATCGTATTAGCGGGGGACTCACAGATACGCAGTATTTT
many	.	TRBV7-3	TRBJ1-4	CASSSLPPQNEKLFF	TGTGCCAGCAGCTCATTACCGCCGCAGAATGAAAAACTGTTTTTT
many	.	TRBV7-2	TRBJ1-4	CASSTGAPTNEKLFF	TGTGCCAGCAGCACTGGGGCCCCAACTAATGAAAAACTGTTTTTT
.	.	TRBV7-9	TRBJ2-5	CASSWRRLQETQYF	TGTGCCAGCAGCTGGCGCAGGCTCCAAGAGACCCAGTACTTC
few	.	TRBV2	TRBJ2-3	CASPPRDSTDTQYF	TGTGCCAGCCCACCCAGGGATAGCACAGATACGCAGTATTTT
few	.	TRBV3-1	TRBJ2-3	CASKDGSTDTQYF	TGTGCCAGCAAGGACGGCAGCACAGATACGCAGTATTTT
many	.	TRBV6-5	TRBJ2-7	CASSSNTYEQYF	TGTGCCAGCAGCTCGAACACCTACGAGCAGTACTTC
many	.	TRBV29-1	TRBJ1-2	CSVESNTF	TGCAGCGTTGAAAGCAACACCTTC
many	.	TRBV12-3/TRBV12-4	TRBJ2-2	CASSLGVVDTGELFF	TGTGCCAGCAGTTTAGGCGTTGTGGACACCGGGGAGCTGTTTTTT
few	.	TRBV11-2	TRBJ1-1	CASSQLELGTEAFF	TGTGCCAGCAGCCAACTAGAATTGGGCACTGAAGCTTTCTTT
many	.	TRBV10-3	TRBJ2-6	CAIRAVAGANVLTF	TGTGCCATCAGGGCAGTAGCTGGGGCCAACGTCCTGACTTTC
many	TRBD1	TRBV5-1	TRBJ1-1	CASSTSGGNTEAFF	TGCGCCAGCAGCACCTCAGGGGGGAACACTGAAGCTTTCTTT
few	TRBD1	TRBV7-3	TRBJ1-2	CASSPKGGADGYTF	TGTGCCAGCAGCCCTAAAGGGGGCGCGGACGGCTACACCTTC
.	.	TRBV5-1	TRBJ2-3	CASSSGQSSSTDTQYF	TGCGCCAGCAGCTCAGGACAATCCTCTAGCACAGATACGCAGTATTTT
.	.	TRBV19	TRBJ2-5	CASSIDLQSQETQYF	TGTGCCAGTAGTATAGACCTACAGAGTCAAGAGACCCAGTACTTC
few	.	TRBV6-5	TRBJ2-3	CASSYSTLRDTQYF	TGTGCCAGCAGTTACTCGACCCTGAGAGATACGCAGTATTTT
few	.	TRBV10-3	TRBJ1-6	CAISESEGISSPLHF	TGTGCCATCAGTGAGTCGGAGGGGATAAGCTCACCCCTCCACTTT
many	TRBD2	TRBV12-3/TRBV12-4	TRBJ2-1	CASSLPAGGWNNEQFF	TGTGCCAGCAGCCTACCTGCGGGGGGGTGGAACAATGAGCAGTTCTTC